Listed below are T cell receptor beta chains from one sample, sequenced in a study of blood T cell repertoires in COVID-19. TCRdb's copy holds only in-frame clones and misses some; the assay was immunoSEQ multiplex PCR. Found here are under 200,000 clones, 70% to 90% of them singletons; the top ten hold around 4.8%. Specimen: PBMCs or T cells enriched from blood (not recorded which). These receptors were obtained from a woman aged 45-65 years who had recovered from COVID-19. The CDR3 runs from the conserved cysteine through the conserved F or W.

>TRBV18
CASSPPTSPGNIQYF
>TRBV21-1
CASSKRDRGGGKLFF
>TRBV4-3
CASSQGVGPYNEQFF
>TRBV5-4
CASSFRGGLTDTQYF
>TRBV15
CATSRDLTNTGELFF
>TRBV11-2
CASSLQDTEAFF
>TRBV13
CASRAPGSQAFF
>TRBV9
CASSVQAGGPIDTQYF
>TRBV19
CASSRDRGFAGELFF
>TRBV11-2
CASSDLAGANNEQFF
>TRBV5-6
CASSPRTGGYGYTF
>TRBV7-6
CASSSFSGRAGTGELFF
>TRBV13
CASSSQGARGYTF
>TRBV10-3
CAIKGASGVWDTQYF
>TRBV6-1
CASSEDGTRVYKKAGELFF
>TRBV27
CASTPWAGTAYNEQFF
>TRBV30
CAWSVGGGRTEAFF
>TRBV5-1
CASSPPLAGGGDEQFF
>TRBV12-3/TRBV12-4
CASTFSLYGYTF
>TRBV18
CASSPADGEQFF
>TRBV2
CASSVLQNTGELFF
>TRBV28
CASLTGTGRVAFF
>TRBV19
CASSMPSKTGVNYGYTF
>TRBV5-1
CASSSGTSGDTDTQYF
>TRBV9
CASSVGVTRRPDGYTF
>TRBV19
CASSDRGNTGELFF
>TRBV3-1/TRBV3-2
CASSQTTPTEQFF
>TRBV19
CASSGQLGEETQYF
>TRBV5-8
CASSLAGGQGTHNYGYTF
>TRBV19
CASSFTGKPFAPQHF
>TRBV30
CAWSGPGRTGELFF
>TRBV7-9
CASSLVAGGPGTDTQYF
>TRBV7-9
CASSLGGESGNTIYF
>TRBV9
CASSQTITGGAQYF
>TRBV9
CASSVAGQRPTF
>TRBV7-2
CASSPTQVALGELFF
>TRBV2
CASSADRAQGYTF
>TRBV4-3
CASSQEGQGGNYGYTF
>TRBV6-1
CASSERGGGFRYYYGYTF
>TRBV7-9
CASSDRDSPLHF
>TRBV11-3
CASSPRQGAPTNEKLFF
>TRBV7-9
CASSPPGDTGELFF
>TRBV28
CASSGGADRSRGEKLFF
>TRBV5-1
CASSLGQGAGELFF
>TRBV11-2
CASSSGPSDTGELFF
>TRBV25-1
CASMEINEQFF